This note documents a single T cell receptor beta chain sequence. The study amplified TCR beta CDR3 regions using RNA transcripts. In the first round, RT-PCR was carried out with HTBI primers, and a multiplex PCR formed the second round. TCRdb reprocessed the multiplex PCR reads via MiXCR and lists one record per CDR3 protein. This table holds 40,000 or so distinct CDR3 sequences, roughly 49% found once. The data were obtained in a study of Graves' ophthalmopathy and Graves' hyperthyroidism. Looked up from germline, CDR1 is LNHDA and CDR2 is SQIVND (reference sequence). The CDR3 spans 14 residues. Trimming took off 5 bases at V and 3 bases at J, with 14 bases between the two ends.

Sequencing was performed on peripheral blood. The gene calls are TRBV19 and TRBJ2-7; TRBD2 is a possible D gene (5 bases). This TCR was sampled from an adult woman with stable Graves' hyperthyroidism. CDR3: CASSLTTTLYEQYF. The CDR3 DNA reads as TGTGCCAGTAGTCTTACGACTACCCTCTACGAGCAGTACTTC.